The source of this T cell receptor (beta chain) is a study of blood T cell repertoires in COVID-19. Sequenced by immunoSEQ multiplex PCR; TCRdb stores in-frame clones only, minus some. This sample has about 270,000 clones, with 88% found just once. The CDR3 totals 15 residues. Germline loops: CDR1 LGHDT, CDR2 YNNKEL (reference sequence). The germline V and J ends were trimmed by 0 bases and 6 bases, with 9 bases remaining between them. The receptor's source is a woman aged 55-70 years in a cohort exposed to, infected with or recovered from COVID-19 (not recorded which). Sample: PBMCs or T cells enriched from blood (not recorded which). The chain employs TRBV3-1 (or the pseudogene TRBV3-2) and TRBJ1-6; D might be TRBD1 (5 bases). The CDR3 coding sequence is TGTGCCAGCAGCCAAGACAGCAGGGTTAATTCACCCCTCCACTTT. Translation gives CASSQDSRVNSPLHF.